This paragraph reports one TCR beta chain. These data belong to a study of cytomegalovirus exposure and HLA in healthy donors. Vbeta (60) and Jbeta (13) primers were used in the PCR. The assay was immunoSEQ multiplex PCR, and TCRdb's table has in-frame clones only and misses some. The sample lists 170,000 or so clones; 60% to 85% were seen once. In germline, CDR1 is KGHSH, CDR2 LQKENI. There are 13 residues in the CDR3. The V end was cut by 3 bases, the J end by 3 bases, with 8 bases between. This clonotype originated in a woman in her 30s in good health and CMV-seronegative. Sample: PBMCs. This chain links TRBV18 with TRBJ2-5; the D gene is possibly TRBD1 (5 bases). The CDR3: CASSPGLKETQYF. The DNA of the CDR3 is TGTGCCAGCTCACCGGGGCTAAAAGAGACCCAGTACTTC. Using reference TRBV18 and TRBJ2-5 for the parts outside the CDR3, the full variable domain is NAGVMQNPRHLVRRRGQEARLRCSPMKGHSHVYWYRQLPEEGLKFMVYLQKENIIDESGMPKERFSAEFPKEGPSILRIQQVVRGDSAAYFCASSPGLKETQYFGPGTRLLVL.